A single sample gave rise to the 12 T cell receptor beta chains below, sequenced in a study of Graves' ophthalmopathy and Graves' hyperthyroidism (dated by TCRdb to 2016 to 2019). These reads were obtained on an Illumina HiSeq 2000. For repertoire sequencing, the TCR beta CDR3 regions were amplified from RNA transcripts. HTBI primers and the Qiagen OneStep RT-PCR kit were used in a first-round RT-PCR, which was followed by a second-round multiplex PCR, size selection and purification. TCRdb handled the public reads itself, with Q25 trimming in fastp and clone calling in MiXCR, and kept productive beta chains. Duplicate CDR3 protein sequences are folded into a single record with the most common DNA and genes. Across this sample there are roughly 350,000 distinct CDR3 sequences, with approximately 17% seen only once. The leading ten clones occupy 2.4% of the sample. Source material: peripheral blood. The receptor source for this set is an adult woman with stable Graves' hyperthyroidism.

This clonotype was observed at least ten times. This rearrangement joins TRBV28 to TRBJ1-2; D remains unclear. V was pared by 8 bases and J by 4 bases, with 5 bases between. From germline, CDR1 is MDHEN and CDR2 SYDVKM. The CDR3 consists of 10 residues. This CDR3 reads CASGSYGYTF. In DNA form, the CDR3 reads TGTGCCAGCGGGAGCTATGGCTACACCTTC.

This clonotype has a count of ten or more. This chain joins TRBV20-1 and TRBJ2-1, with a tentative D call TRBD2 (5 bases). V gave up 0 bases and J gave up 2 bases, with 8 bases separating them. The CDR3 runs to 14 residues. Per germline, CDR1 DFQATT and CDR2 SNEGSKA (reference sequence). In DNA form, the CDR3 reads TGCAGTGCTAGAGATGGAGCGGCCTACAATGAGCAGTTCTTC. Translated: CSARDGAAYNEQFF.

This clonotype occurred many times. This chain connects TRBV28 to TRBJ1-2; TRBD1 agrees at 12 bases. In germline, CDR1 is MDHEN, CDR2 SYDVKM. V was pared by 6 bases and J by 8 bases, with 10 bases of the junction left unmatched. CDR3 length: 15 residues. The CDR3 bases are TGTGCCAGCAGCCCTCGGGGACAGGGGGCACGGGGCTACACCTTC. Translating it yields CASSPRGQGARGYTF.

This clonotype was picked up many times. This rearrangement joins TRBV7-2 to TRBJ1-1; D is undetermined. CDR1 SGHTA and CDR2 FQGNSA come from the germline V gene. V was clipped by 8 bases and J by 3 bases, with 19 bases between them. This CDR3 region has 15 residues. The chain's CDR3 is CASWVMGWEDTEAFF. In DNA, the CDR3 is TGTGCCAGCTGGGTGATGGGTTGGGAGGACACTGAAGCTTTCTTT.

There are many counts of this clonotype. The chain has TRBV6-4 and TRBJ2-3; no definite D call. The V gene's germline CDR1 is MRHNA and CDR2 SNTAGT. Between the trimmed V and J ends, which lost 1 base and 2 bases, there was a span of 4 bases. The CDR3 is made up of 13 amino acids. The CDR3 spells CASSDLVTDTQYF. Written as DNA, the CDR3 is TGTGCCAGCAGTGACTTAGTCACAGATACGCAGTATTTT.

The table lists this clonotype with many counts. The V call is TRBV28, the J call TRBJ2-5, with unresolved D. CDR1 and CDR2 from the germline V gene are MDHEN and SYDVKM. The length of the CDR3 is 15 residues. The germline V and J ends were trimmed by 2 bases and 2 bases, with 12 bases remaining between them. CDR3 amino acids: CASSLVLGLQETQYF. CDR3 bases: TGTGCCAGCAGTTTAGTGCTAGGGTTACAAGAGACCCAGTACTTC.

V and J are TRBV27 and TRBJ2-6, with D unresolved. Trimming took 0 bases from V and 4 from J, leaving 7 bases between them. CDR3 length: 15 residues. Germline V gives CDR1 MNHEY, CDR2 SMNVEV (reference sequence). The CDR3 loop reads CASSLSGYGANVLTF. CDR3 coding DNA: TGTGCCAGCAGTTTATCAGGCTACGGGGCCAACGTCCTGACTTTC. Complete variable domain (other parts from reference TRBV27 and TRBJ2-6): EAQVTQNPRYLITVTGKKLTVTCSQNMNHEYMSWYRQDPGLGLRQIYYSMNVEVTDKGDVPEGYKVSRKEKRNFPLILESPSPNQTSLYFCASSLSGYGANVLTFGAGSRLTVL.

A few counts support this clonotype. The rearrangement uses TRBV30 and TRBJ1-1; tentatively, D is TRBD1 (6 bases). Germline lookup yields CDR1 GTSNPN and CDR2 SVGIG (reference sequence). The CDR3 has 15 amino acids. Trimming took 5 bases from V and 5 from J, leaving 21 bases between them. The CDR3 is CAWAQEGGSRTEAFF. The DNA of the CDR3 is TGTGCCTGGGCGCAGGAAGGGGGTTCAAGAACTGAAGCTTTCTTT.

This clonotype was seen repeatedly, ten times or more. The chain joins TRBV28 to TRBJ2-7, with D perhaps matching TRBD1 (6 bases). The germline V gene encodes CDR1 MDHEN and CDR2 SYDVKM. The V end lost 5 bases, the J end lost 0 bases, and 11 bases lay between the germline ends. The CDR3 totals 14 residues. CDR3 DNA sequence: TGTGCCAGCAGTAGAACAGGGATCTCCTACGAGCAGTACTTC. Translated: CASSRTGISYEQYF.

This clonotype was found many times. DNA for the CDR3: TGTGCCACCCGGGGGAGAAACTACGAGCAGTACTTC. Translation gives CATRGRNYEQYF. The J gene is TRBJ2-7, the V gene TRBV28; D is perhaps TRBD2 (6 bases). CDR1 MDHEN and CDR2 SYDVKM come from the germline V gene. V was pared by 10 bases and J by 3 bases, with 13 bases between. The CDR3 totals 12 residues.

This clonotype was seen at least ten times. The V gene is TRBV6-5, the J gene TRBJ1-3; no clear D gene. Germline loops: CDR1 MNHEY, CDR2 SVGAGI. The ends were cut back, 2 bases at V and 0 bases at J, with 8 bases in the middle. The CDR3 contains 15 residues. The CDR3 bases are TGTGCCAGCAGTTACGGGTCCTACTCTGGAAACACCATATATTTT. It codes for CASSYGSYSGNTIYF.

This clonotype was recorded many times. CDR3 sequence: CASSRRTGEDTGELFF. The CDR3 coding sequence is TGTGCCAGTAGTAGAAGGACAGGGGAGGACACCGGGGAGCTGTTTTTT. V usage is TRBV19 and J usage is TRBJ2-2, with 9 bases fitting TRBD1. Germline V lookup: CDR1 LNHDA, CDR2 SQIVND (reference sequence). CDR3 length: 16 amino acids. The V segment lost 4 bases and the J segment 3 bases; nucleotides outside the gene matches: 6.